The T cell receptor (beta chain) under discussion was sequenced for a study of blood T cells in healthy people across ages. The germline gives CDR1 MGHRA, CDR2 YSYEKL. The CDR3 has 15 residues. Primers used in a second PCR of about 7 to 12 cycles were a sample-barcoded 5' primer and a J-beta primer mix. TCRdb redid the calling of the 5' RACE reads with MiXCR, one entry per CDR3 protein. The data contain 800,000 to 950,000 distinct CDR3 sequences, roughly 28% of them singletons. Details on this clonotype: One junction end disagrees with the germline gene, perhaps due to a read error.

These same records also appear under a second study, on T cells of mothers and their children.

Specimen: blood. This TCR was recovered from a woman between 35 and 50 years old in good health. The chain recombines TRBV4-1 with TRBJ2-1; D not certain. The CDR3 region has the DNA TGCGCCAGCAGCCCCTCCTCGAGCTCCTACTATGAGCAGTTCTTC. Translating gives CASSPSSSSYYEQFF.